This T cell receptor beta chain was obtained from a study of cytomegalovirus exposure and HLA in healthy donors. Study in general: Some 85 million unique TCRs, all from HLA-typed donors, were included in an early release of the data. Findings and limits, study-wide: In a later analysis, at a false discovery rate of 0.05, 15,000 to 20,000 TCR beta sequences matched HLA alleles. Rarity marked most TCR sequences, yet some public TCRs occurred in many donors.

The CDR3 extends over 13 amino acids. Germline V gene lookup returns CDR1 MGHRA and CDR2 YSYEKL. Between the trimmed V and J ends, which lost 2 bases and 4 bases, there was a span of 9 bases. 13 Jbeta primers and 60 Vbeta primers were used for the PCR. The data were produced by immunoSEQ multiplex PCR, yet TCRdb's version contains in-frame clones alone and is incomplete. The profile shows 110,000 to 150,000 clones, roughly four fifths of them singletons. On this clone itself: Its specificity is not known.

Donors likely had unrecorded immune exposures despite being nominally healthy when sampled. What was sequenced was PBMCs. The chain employs TRBV4-1 and TRBJ2-7; perhaps TRBD2 as D (6 bases). The receptor's source is a woman aged 50 to 60 in good health and CMV-seronegative. The DNA for the CDR3 is TGCGCCAGCAGCCAATCGGGGGTATACGAGCAGTACTTC. It codes for CASSQSGVYEQYF.